Listed below are T cell receptor beta chains from one sample, sequenced in a study of blood T cells in healthy people across ages. Using its own MiXCR run on the 5' RACE reads, TCRdb lists one record per CDR3 protein. The table records about 930,000 distinct CDR3 sequences, 25% to 30% of them present only once. The same sample was also studied in work on T cells of mothers and their children.

Material for sequencing was blood. The receptor source for this set is a woman aged 40 to 49 in good health. Both conserved end residues are part of each CDR3. The D gene is left open where the match is weak. Only part of the rows carry a size: once, few, many, or a class if the clone is expanded.

v_gene: TRBV28; d_gene: TRBD1; abundance: many; j_gene: TRBJ2-7; CDR3aa: CASSLVGRGSYEQYF; CDR3nt: TGCGCCAGCAGCTTGGTGGGCAGGGGGTCCTACGAGCAGTACTTC
v_gene: TRBV12-3/TRBV12-4; d_gene: TRBD2; abundance: .; j_gene: TRBJ2-1; CDR3aa: CASSLLELAGGPNEQFF; CDR3nt: TGTGCCAGCAGTTTATTGGAGCTAGCGGGGGGGCCCAATGAGCAGTTCTTC
v_gene: TRBV28; d_gene: .; abundance: .; j_gene: TRBJ1-5; CDR3aa: CASSYGVRGGNQPQHF; CDR3nt: TGTGCCAGCAGTTACGGGGTCCGGGGAGGCAATCAGCCCCAGCATTTT
v_gene: TRBV30; d_gene: .; abundance: .; j_gene: TRBJ1-5; CDR3aa: CAWSVPGMGNQPQHF; CDR3nt: TGTGCCTGGAGTGTACCCGGGATGGGGAATCAGCCCCAGCATTTT
v_gene: TRBV2; d_gene: TRBD1; abundance: few; j_gene: TRBJ1-4; CDR3aa: CASRPQTGEEKLFF; CDR3nt: TGTGCCAGCAGGCCGCAGACAGGGGAAGAAAAACTGTTTTTT
v_gene: TRBV13; d_gene: TRBD2; abundance: few; j_gene: TRBJ2-3; CDR3aa: CASSLSPSGASTDTQYF; CDR3nt: TGTGCCAGCAGCTTATCTCCTAGCGGGGCTAGCACAGATACGCAGTATTTT
v_gene: TRBV28; d_gene: .; abundance: few; j_gene: TRBJ1-4; CDR3aa: CASSPYARNEKLFF; CDR3nt: TGTGCCAGCAGTCCCTACGCGCGGAATGAAAAACTGTTTTTT
v_gene: TRBV12-3/TRBV12-4; d_gene: .; abundance: many; j_gene: TRBJ2-7; CDR3aa: CASSPRVDFTSYEQYF; CDR3nt: TGTGCCAGCAGTCCTAGAGTGGACTTCACTTCCTACGAGCAGTACTTC
v_gene: TRBV9; d_gene: .; abundance: few; j_gene: TRBJ2-3; CDR3aa: CASSPPWGDTQYF; CDR3nt: TGTGCCAGCAGCCCCCCGTGGGGAGATACGCAGTATTTT
v_gene: TRBV19; d_gene: .; abundance: .; j_gene: TRBJ2-1; CDR3aa: CASSIGSGWTEQFF; CDR3nt: TGTGCCAGTAGTATCGGTTCGGGTTGGACGGAGCAGTTCTTC
v_gene: TRBV2; d_gene: .; abundance: .; j_gene: TRBJ2-3; CDR3aa: CASGPGLRTDTQYF; CDR3nt: TGTGCCAGCGGACCGGGCCTCCGCACAGATACGCAGTATTTT
v_gene: TRBV3-1; d_gene: .; abundance: .; j_gene: TRBJ2-7; CDR3aa: CASSAANQGFSYEQYF; CDR3nt: TGTGCCAGCAGCGCCGCTAATCAGGGTTTCTCCTACGAGCAGTACTTC
v_gene: TRBV28; d_gene: TRBD1; abundance: .; j_gene: TRBJ1-1; CDR3aa: CASSFLDRGLNTEAFF; CDR3nt: TGTGCCAGCAGTTTCTTGGACAGGGGCCTGAACACTGAAGCTTTCTTT
v_gene: TRBV5-1; d_gene: .; abundance: many; j_gene: TRBJ1-1; CDR3aa: CASSEGFGNTEAFF; CDR3nt: TGCGCCAGCAGCGAGGGATTCGGAAACACTGAAGCTTTCTTT
v_gene: TRBV7-9; d_gene: .; abundance: few; j_gene: TRBJ1-3; CDR3aa: CASSLNSGGDTIYF; CDR3nt: TGTGCCAGCAGCTTAAATTCGGGGGGAGACACCATATATTTT
v_gene: TRBV7-2; d_gene: .; abundance: few; j_gene: TRBJ2-6; CDR3aa: CASSTRHLRSGANVLTF; CDR3nt: TGTGCCAGCAGCACCCGACACCTCCGCTCTGGGGCCAACGTCCTGACTTTC
v_gene: TRBV12-3/TRBV12-4; d_gene: TRBD1; abundance: few; j_gene: TRBJ1-3; CDR3aa: CASSRQGTRNTIYF; CDR3nt: TGTGCCAGCAGCCGACAGGGTACGAGGAACACCATATATTTT
v_gene: TRBV20-1; d_gene: .; abundance: .; j_gene: TRBJ2-5; CDR3aa: CSAPGTLKGNGQYF; CDR3nt: TGCAGTGCTCCCGGGACACTAAAAGGCAATGGGCAGTACTTC
v_gene: TRBV28; d_gene: .; abundance: .; j_gene: TRBJ1-2; CDR3aa: CASSLGRLFGYTF; CDR3nt: TGTGCCAGCAGTTTGGGGCGTCTATTTGGCTACACCTTC
v_gene: TRBV10-3; d_gene: TRBD1; abundance: many; j_gene: TRBJ2-1; CDR3aa: CAISESGQGVEEQFF; CDR3nt: TGTGCCATCAGTGAGTCCGGGCAGGGGGTGGAGGAGCAGTTCTTC
v_gene: TRBV4-3; d_gene: .; abundance: .; j_gene: TRBJ2-1; CDR3aa: CASSQDRRPNNEQFF; CDR3nt: TGCGCCAGCAGCCAAGATCGGAGACCAAACAATGAGCAGTTCTTC
v_gene: TRBV7-3; d_gene: .; abundance: many; j_gene: TRBJ2-1; CDR3aa: CASGTRLNEQFF; CDR3nt: TGTGCCAGCGGCACCCGGCTCAATGAGCAGTTCTTC
v_gene: TRBV28; d_gene: .; abundance: few; j_gene: TRBJ1-2; CDR3aa: CASSLSERGYTF; CDR3nt: TGTGCCAGCAGTTTGAGTGAGCGAGGCTACACCTTC
v_gene: TRBV7-2; d_gene: TRBD1; abundance: few; j_gene: TRBJ2-5; CDR3aa: CASSSGTLPGQGNWGETQYF; CDR3nt: TGTGCCAGCAGCTCGGGGACCCTTCCGGGACAGGGCAATTGGGGAGAGACCCAGTACTTC
v_gene: TRBV10-2; d_gene: .; abundance: .; j_gene: TRBJ1-1; CDR3aa: CASRERRTVNTEAFF; CDR3nt: TGCGCCAGCAGAGAGAGGCGGACGGTAAACACTGAAGCTTTCTTT
v_gene: TRBV20-1; d_gene: TRBD2; abundance: .; j_gene: TRBJ2-5; CDR3aa: CSASGESNGQYF; CDR3nt: TGCAGTGCGAGCGGGGAAAGCAATGGGCAGTACTTC
v_gene: TRBV19; d_gene: .; abundance: .; j_gene: TRBJ1-5; CDR3aa: CASKIRGRTLTQHF; CDR3nt: TGTGCCAGTAAGATCCGGGGAAGGACACTGACCCAGCATTTT
v_gene: TRBV7-3; d_gene: .; abundance: many; j_gene: TRBJ2-6; CDR3aa: CASSPQILSGANVLTF; CDR3nt: TGTGCCAGCAGCCCCCAGATTCTCTCTGGGGCCAACGTCCTGACTTTC
v_gene: TRBV20-1; d_gene: TRBD2; abundance: few; j_gene: TRBJ2-2; CDR3aa: CSARPSLAGGTGELFF; CDR3nt: TGCAGTGCTAGACCCTCACTAGCGGGGGGGACCGGGGAGCTGTTTTTT
v_gene: TRBV20-1; d_gene: .; abundance: .; j_gene: TRBJ1-4; CDR3aa: CSAQDGAGEKRFF; CDR3nt: TGCAGTGCCCAGGACGGGGCAGGCGAAAAACGGTTTTTT
v_gene: TRBV6-2/TRBV6-3; d_gene: TRBD2; abundance: .; j_gene: TRBJ2-7; CDR3aa: CASSSSDSGVLYF; CDR3nt: TGTGCCAGCAGTTCGTCGGATAGCGGGGTCCTGTACTTC
v_gene: TRBV25-1; d_gene: .; abundance: .; j_gene: TRBJ1-1; CDR3aa: CASSESYGYGGNTEAFF; CDR3nt: TGTGCCAGCAGTGAATCTTACGGGTATGGAGGGAACACTGAAGCTTTCTTT
v_gene: TRBV12-3/TRBV12-4; d_gene: .; abundance: .; j_gene: TRBJ1-6; CDR3aa: CASRSRQESSPLHF; CDR3nt: TGTGCCAGCAGAAGTAGACAGGAAAGTTCACCCCTCCACTTT
v_gene: TRBV12-3/TRBV12-4; d_gene: .; abundance: few; j_gene: TRBJ2-7; CDR3aa: CASRLGPSPSYEQYF; CDR3nt: TGTGCCAGCAGGCTAGGTCCAAGCCCTTCCTACGAGCAGTACTTC
v_gene: TRBV5-1; d_gene: .; abundance: .; j_gene: TRBJ1-1; CDR3aa: CASSNTGPRNTEAFF; CDR3nt: TGCGCCAGCAGTAATACAGGGCCCAGGAACACTGAAGCTTTCTTT
v_gene: TRBV20-1; d_gene: .; abundance: .; j_gene: TRBJ2-5; CDR3aa: CSAREPRSQETQYF; CDR3nt: TGCAGTGCTAGAGAACCCAGGAGCCAAGAGACCCAGTACTTC
v_gene: TRBV5-1; d_gene: TRBD1; abundance: few; j_gene: TRBJ2-3; CDR3aa: CASSPGTVEDTQYF; CDR3nt: TGCGCCAGCAGCCCCGGGACAGTTGAAGATACGCAGTATTTT
v_gene: TRBV20-1; d_gene: .; abundance: many; j_gene: TRBJ2-7; CDR3aa: CSARDHMGAPYEQYF; CDR3nt: TGCAGTGCTAGAGATCATATGGGGGCACCTTACGAGCAGTACTTC
v_gene: TRBV7-2; d_gene: TRBD1; abundance: many; j_gene: TRBJ1-5; CDR3aa: CASSLTGNSNQPQHF; CDR3nt: TGTGCCAGCAGCTTGACAGGGAATAGCAATCAGCCCCAGCATTTT
v_gene: TRBV9; d_gene: TRBD1; abundance: many; j_gene: TRBJ2-7; CDR3aa: CASSLQGAASYEQYF; CDR3nt: TGTGCCAGCAGCCTACAGGGGGCCGCGTCCTACGAGCAGTACTTC
v_gene: TRBV12-3/TRBV12-4; d_gene: TRBD1; abundance: few; j_gene: TRBJ1-4; CDR3aa: CASRNTGGANEKLFF; CDR3nt: TGTGCCAGCAGGAATACAGGGGGCGCGAATGAAAAACTGTTTTTT
v_gene: TRBV5-1; d_gene: .; abundance: .; j_gene: TRBJ2-3; CDR3aa: CASSNPDGSGTDTQYF; CDR3nt: TGCGCCAGCAGCAACCCAGACGGATCTGGCACAGATACGCAGTATTTT
v_gene: TRBV28; d_gene: .; abundance: .; j_gene: TRBJ1-2; CDR3aa: CASSLYQDIYGYTF; CDR3nt: TGTGCCAGCAGTTTATACCAGGATATCTATGGCTACACCTTC
v_gene: TRBV28; d_gene: TRBD1; abundance: few; j_gene: TRBJ1-2; CDR3aa: CASSNSGTGGGYTF; CDR3nt: TGTGCCAGCAGTAACTCCGGGACAGGGGGAGGCTACACCTTC
v_gene: TRBV15; d_gene: .; abundance: few; j_gene: TRBJ1-5; CDR3aa: CATSAAGYSNQPQHF; CDR3nt: TGTGCCACCAGCGCAGCGGGTTATAGCAATCAGCCCCAGCATTTT
v_gene: TRBV7-8; d_gene: TRBD1; abundance: few; j_gene: TRBJ1-2; CDR3aa: CASRTFTGDGYTF; CDR3nt: TGTGCCAGCAGGACGTTTACAGGGGATGGCTACACCTTC
v_gene: TRBV4-2; d_gene: .; abundance: .; j_gene: TRBJ1-4; CDR3aa: CASSQAVNEKLFF; CDR3nt: TGTGCCAGCAGCCAGGCAGTTAATGAAAAACTGTTTTTT
v_gene: TRBV5-6; d_gene: .; abundance: .; j_gene: TRBJ2-4; CDR3aa: CASNTRGIRTGIQYF; CDR3nt: TGTGCCAGCAACACCCGAGGGATCAGAACCGGCATTCAGTACTTC
v_gene: TRBV3-1; d_gene: .; abundance: .; j_gene: TRBJ1-1; CDR3aa: CASSPIQDPEAFF; CDR3nt: TGTGCCAGCAGCCCAATTCAGGACCCTGAAGCTTTCTTT
v_gene: TRBV29-1; d_gene: .; abundance: few; j_gene: TRBJ2-2; CDR3aa: CSVLQGTNTGELFF; CDR3nt: TGCAGCGTTCTCCAGGGCACGAACACCGGGGAGCTGTTTTTT
v_gene: TRBV20-1; d_gene: TRBD1; abundance: few; j_gene: TRBJ2-7; CDR3aa: CSARGRDRDEQYF; CDR3nt: TGCAGTGCTAGAGGCCGGGACAGGGACGAGCAGTACTTC
v_gene: TRBV29-1; d_gene: TRBD2; abundance: .; j_gene: TRBJ2-7; CDR3aa: CSVAPRGGVEQYF; CDR3nt: TGCAGCGTTGCGCCGCGGGGGGGCGTCGAGCAGTACTTC
v_gene: TRBV27; d_gene: .; abundance: .; j_gene: TRBJ1-1; CDR3aa: CASSLSTTGGAEAFF; CDR3nt: TGTGCCAGCAGTTTATCAACTACCGGCGGAGCTGAAGCTTTCTTT
v_gene: TRBV9; d_gene: .; abundance: many; j_gene: TRBJ2-7; CDR3aa: CASSPGGGSDEQYF; CDR3nt: TGTGCCAGCAGTCCCGGTGGGGGGAGCGACGAGCAGTACTTC